The next 2 T cell receptor beta chains were all read from a single sample in a study of T cells in Graves' hyperthyroidism and ophthalmopathy. From RNA transcripts, TCR beta CDR3 regions were amplified. Researchers ran a first-round RT-PCR on the TCR CDR3 using the HTBI primer set. TCRdb reprocessed the multiplex PCR reads with MiXCR, giving one entry per CDR3 protein. The repertoire consists of 390,000 or so distinct CDR3 sequences, with roughly 14% occurring once and the leading ten covering around 14%. Sequencing input: blood. The origin of the receptors is a man aged 18 to 29 with Graves' ophthalmopathy.

The chain combines TRBV9 with TRBJ2-7; D is uncertain. Germline V lookup: CDR1 SGDLS, CDR2 YYNGEE. V lost 3 bases to trimming and J lost 4 bases, with 14 bases between them. The CDR3 runs 14 residues. CDR3 amino acids: CASSEGRAWYEQYF. CDR3 sequence (DNA): TGTGCCAGCAGCGAAGGGCGAGCCTGGTACGAGCAGTACTTC.

This clonotype showed up just a few times. A much larger clonotype is one base distant, so this may be a read error. The J gene is TRBJ2-3, the V gene TRBV5-1, with D perhaps TRBD1 or TRBD2 (6 bases each). Per germline, CDR1 SGHRS and CDR2 YFSETQ. The germline V and J ends were trimmed by 0 bases and 5 bases, with 13 bases remaining between them. This CDR3 has 15 amino acids. CDR3 nucleotide sequence: TGCGCCAGCAGCTTGGGCACAGAGGGGGGAGATACGCAGTATTTT. It yields the protein CASSLGTEGGDTQYF.